This is a list of T cell receptor beta chains from one sample in a study of beta chain features in type 1 diabetes. The table came from immunoSEQ multiplex PCR; TCRdb's copy has only in-frame clones and leaves some out. This sample yields 350,000 to 450,000 clones, of which roughly 13% are seen a single time; 0.0095% to 0.011% belongs to the top ten. The sequencing sample was made of naive CD4+ T cells from blood. These receptors were taken from a woman aged 18-35 years with type 1 diabetes. CDR3s include the opening cysteine and the closing phenylalanine or tryptophan. D genes are given only for firm matches. The size of a clone is reported for some rows only, either as once, few or many, or as a class for expanded clones.

clone size	V gene	J gene	D gene	CDR3 protein	CDR3 DNA
-	TRBV30	TRBJ2-1	TRBD2	CAWRPSAGAVNEQFF	TGTGCCTGGAGACCCTCTGCGGGAGCGGTCAATGAGCAGTTCTTC
-	TRBV29-1	TRBJ1-2	TRBD1	CSVYQGGSGYTF	TGCAGCGTTTATCAGGGGGGCAGCGGCTACACCTTC
few	TRBV9	TRBJ1-1	-	CASSHDSSRNTEAFF	TGTGCCAGCAGTCACGACAGTTCCCGAAACACTGAAGCTTTCTTT
few	TRBV6-6	TRBJ2-7	-	CATHRVGQDEQYF	TGTGCCACCCACAGGGTGGGGCAAGACGAGCAGTACTTC
-	TRBV15	TRBJ2-1	-	CATSRDRQGLDEQFF	TGTGCCACCAGCAGAGATCGGCAGGGGTTGGATGAGCAGTTCTTC
few	TRBV28	TRBJ1-2	TRBD1	CAIKTQGARSYGYTF	TGTGCCATCAAAACCCAGGGGGCGCGAAGCTATGGCTACACCTTC
few	TRBV2	TRBJ1-5	-	CASSEILSSNQPQHF	TGTGCCAGCAGTGAAATTTTATCTAGCAATCAGCCCCAGCATTTT
-	TRBV28	TRBJ2-6	TRBD1	CASRPTGGNGANVLTF	TGTGCCAGCAGACCGACAGGGGGCAATGGGGCCAACGTCCTGACTTTC
few	TRBV25-1	TRBJ2-1	TRBD2	CASSNPASGRGGNEQFF	TGTGCCAGCAGTAACCCGGCTAGCGGGAGAGGGGGAAATGAGCAGTTCTTC
few	TRBV7-9	TRBJ2-6	TRBD2	CASSFPGGSGANVLTF	TGTGCCAGCAGCTTCCCGGGGGGCTCTGGGGCCAACGTCCTGACTTTC
-	TRBV18	TRBJ2-7	-	CASSPFPGQSSYEQYF	TGTGCCAGCTCACCATTTCCTGGACAGAGCTCCTACGAGCAGTACTTC
few	TRBV28	TRBJ1-2	-	CASSLGQLANYGYTF	TGTGCCAGCAGTTTAGGACAGCTTGCTAACTATGGCTACACCTTC
few	TRBV7-9	TRBJ1-1	-	CASSSQGTEAFF	TGTGCCAGCAGCTCCCAGGGGACTGAAGCTTTCTTT
few	TRBV7-2	TRBJ2-2	-	CASKVSGYTGELFF	TGTGCCAGCAAAGTCTCAGGCTACACCGGGGAGCTGTTTTTT
-	TRBV9	TRBJ2-7	-	CASSPTGTQWDEQYF	TGTGCCAGCAGCCCAACCGGGACACAATGGGACGAGCAGTACTTC
-	TRBV7-3	TRBJ2-1	-	CASSSNGGEQFF	TGTGCCAGCAGCTCTAACGGAGGTGAGCAGTTCTTC
-	TRBV6-5	TRBJ1-1	-	CASRQGDYAEAFF	TGTGCCAGCAGGCAAGGGGATTACGCTGAAGCTTTCTTT
few	TRBV7-9	TRBJ1-3	-	CASSLDGSGNTIYF	TGTGCCAGCAGCTTAGACGGCTCTGGAAACACCATATATTTT
few	TRBV7-9	TRBJ2-1	-	CASSQGSYNEQFF	TGTGCCAGCAGCCAGGGGAGCTACAATGAGCAGTTCTTC
few	TRBV16	TRBJ1-1	-	CASSRQEDTEAFF	TGTGCCAGCAGCAGACAGGAGGACACTGAAGCTTTCTTT
few	TRBV2	TRBJ2-5	-	CASSEVPRETQYF	TGTGCCAGCAGTGAAGTCCCCAGAGAGACCCAGTACTTC
few	TRBV29-1	TRBJ1-2	TRBD1	CSVSQGGDGYTF	TGCAGCGTGTCACAGGGGGGGGATGGCTACACCTTC
-	TRBV5-4	TRBJ2-5	TRBD2	CASSLTSAQETQYF	TGTGCCAGCAGCTTGACTAGCGCACAAGAGACCCAGTACTTC
-	TRBV29-1	TRBJ1-2	-	CSVSGSNYGYTF	TGCAGCGTTTCGGGGTCTAACTATGGCTACACCTTC
-	TRBV18	TRBJ2-2	-	CASSPGHLNTGELFF	TGTGCCAGCTCACCGGGACACCTGAACACCGGGGAGCTGTTTTTT
few	TRBV29-1	TRBJ2-1	TRBD2	CSAARTSGGAGEQFF	TGCAGCGCCGCCCGGACTAGCGGGGGGGCGGGAGAGCAGTTCTTC
few	TRBV29-1	TRBJ2-7	-	CSVDGQGNYEQYF	TGCAGCGTTGACGGGCAGGGGAACTACGAGCAGTACTTC
-	TRBV10-2	TRBJ2-1	TRBD2	CATLAGGGNEQFF	TGCGCCACCCTAGCGGGAGGAGGCAATGAGCAGTTCTTC
-	TRBV5-1	TRBJ2-2	TRBD2	CASSPWTSGVNTGELFF	TGCGCCAGCAGCCCTTGGACTAGCGGGGTGAACACCGGGGAGCTGTTTTTT